The 9 T cell receptor beta chains in this list originate from one sample, sequenced in a study of T cells in Graves' hyperthyroidism and ophthalmopathy. Researchers took RNA transcripts and amplified the TCR beta CDR3 regions from them. The HTBI primer set was used in a first-round RT-PCR of the TCR CDR3. TCRdb independently ran MiXCR on the multiplex PCR reads; one entry per CDR3 protein. The sample holds fewer than 750,000 distinct CDR3 sequences, about 14% seen once. The sequenced sample was blood. These receptors originate from a woman aged 40 to 49 with Graves' ophthalmopathy.

The V and J genes are TRBV12-3 or TRBV12-4 and TRBJ2-7; 11 nucleotides match TRBD2. V was clipped by 4 bases and J by 7 bases; unmatched bases: 9. The CDR3 covers 15 residues. Written as DNA, the CDR3 is TGTGCCAGCAGTTCCATAGCGGGAGGGCCGGGTGAGCAGTACTTC. This codes for CASSSIAGGPGEQYF.

In this sample, this clonotype turned up many times. CDR3 amino acids: CASSPFGRSYEQYF. In DNA, the CDR3 is TGTGCCAGCAGCCCTTTTGGGAGATCCTACGAGCAGTACTTC. This sequence joins TRBV7-2 and TRBJ2-7, with D possibly TRBD2 on 5 matching bases. Germline lookup yields CDR1 SGHTA and CDR2 FQGNSA. V was shortened by 5 bases and J by 1 base, with 12 bases between the two germline ends. There are 14 residues in the CDR3.

The sample holds many counts of this clonotype. The V gene is TRBV30, the J gene TRBJ1-1; no reliable D call. V was clipped by 4 bases and J by 7 bases, with 13 bases between them. This CDR3 has 12 residues. Per germline, CDR1 GTSNPN and CDR2 SVGIG (reference sequence). The chain's CDR3 is CAWTGNQREAFF. CDR3 bases: TGTGCCTGGACCGGGAATCAGCGTGAAGCTTTCTTT.

V and J are TRBV7-2 and TRBJ1-1, with 7 bases identical to TRBD1. The CDR3 has 15 residues. V gave up 3 bases and J gave up 1 base; unmatched junction bases: 5. Germline V gene data show CDR1 as SGHTA and CDR2 as FQGNSA. Here the CDR3 DNA reads TGTGCCAGCAGCTTGCAGGGGGGGGCGAACACTGAAGCTTTCTTT. It encodes CASSLQGGANTEAFF.

There are a few counts of this clonotype. The rearrangement joins TRBV18 to TRBJ2-7; TRBD1 agrees at 12 bases. Looked up from germline, CDR1 is KGHSH and CDR2 is LQKENI. V lost 3 bases to trimming and J lost 11 bases; unmatched junction nucleotides: 11. This CDR3 has 15 amino acids. DNA for the CDR3: TGTGCCAGCTCACCCGATGTACCGGGACAGGGGGCGAAGTACTTC. Protein product: CASSPDVPGQGAKYF.

In this sample, this clonotype turned up many times. The J gene is TRBJ2-7, the V gene TRBV11-2; D may be TRBD1 (6 bases). V was pared by 2 bases and J by 6 bases, with 17 bases between. Per the germline V gene, CDR1 is SGHAT and CDR2 is FQNNGV. CDR3 length: 15 amino acids. CDR3 protein: CASSLLAGPRGEQYF. The CDR3, as DNA: TGTGCCAGCAGCTTACTCGCGGGCCCCAGGGGCGAGCAGTACTTC.

The table lists this clonotype with a few counts. J is TRBJ2-7 and V is TRBV19; 8 bases agree with TRBD2. The CDR3 length is 12 residues. CDR1 is LNHDA and CDR2 is SQIVND in the germline V gene (reference sequence). Germline trimming cut 10 bases from V and 5 bases from J; bases unmatched to any gene: 7. The CDR3 DNA sequence: TGTGCCACCAGGAGCGGGAGCGACGAGCAGTACTTC. Translated, it gives CATRSGSDEQYF.

This clonotype appeared a few times. V usage is TRBV7-9 and J usage is TRBJ2-5; TRBD1 agrees at 7 bases. Germline CDR1 is SEHNR and CDR2 is FQNEAQ (reference sequence). The CDR3 sequence is 15 residues long. Trimming took 6 bases from V and 5 from J; bases not matched to a gene: 12. The CDR3 is CASRSHVGQAETQYF. The CDR3 region has the DNA TGTGCCAGCAGGAGTCATGTCGGACAGGCGGAGACCCAGTACTTC. The entire variable domain, with the rest obtained from reference TRBV7-9 and TRBJ2-5, is as follows: DTGVSQNPRHKITKRGQNVTFRCDPISEHNRLYWYRQTLGQGPEFLTYFQNEAQLEKSRLLSDRFSAERPKGSFSTLEIQRTEQGDSAMYLCASRSHVGQAETQYFGPGTRLLVL.

This clonotype has ten or more counts. The gene calls are TRBV24-1 and TRBJ1-1; D is unresolved. Between the trimmed V and J ends, which lost 7 bases and 4 bases, there was a span of 12 bases. The CDR3 runs 13 residues. Germline V lookup: CDR1 KGHDR, CDR2 SFDVKD. The DNA for the CDR3 is TGTGCCACCAGGACGGGGTTTTCCACTGAAGCTTTCTTT. Encoded protein: CATRTGFSTEAFF.